The 26 T cell receptor beta chains given below trace back to one sample, sequenced in a study of Graves' ophthalmopathy and Graves' hyperthyroidism. Amplifying from RNA transcripts, the study obtained TCR beta CDR3 regions. Scientists carried out first-round RT-PCR using HTBI primers and then a second-round multiplex PCR. TCRdb passed the multiplex PCR reads through MiXCR, listing each CDR3 protein once. The sample lists hundreds of thousands of distinct CDR3 sequences; approximately 22% were seen once. The sequenced sample was peripheral blood. These receptors were collected from a woman between 18 and 29 years old with stable Graves' hyperthyroidism. Some clones in this sample may be carry-over from other donors' samples.

This chain links TRBV29-1 with TRBJ2-2; 8 bases map to TRBD2. V shed 5 bases, J shed 4 bases, and the junction held 6 bases outside the gene matches. Germline CDR1 is SQVTM and CDR2 is ANQGSEA. This CDR3 has 14 residues. The chain's CDR3 is CSVPSGSFTGELFF. CDR3 coding DNA: TGCAGCGTTCCCAGCGGGAGTTTCACCGGGGAGCTGTTTTTT.

The chain uses TRBV12-3 or TRBV12-4 and TRBJ1-5; D is unclear. Trimming cost V 5 bases and J 1 base, with 21 bases left between them. CDR3 size: 18 residues. The CDR3 is CASSPPLRDLWSNQPQHF. Here the CDR3 DNA reads TGTGCCAGCAGTCCTCCCCTCCGCGACTTGTGGAGCAATCAGCCCCAGCATTTT.

The chain couples TRBV6-1 to TRBJ2-7; D gene ambiguous. CDR1 and CDR2 from the germline V gene are MNHNS and SASEGT. V gave up 4 bases and J gave up 3 bases, with 16 bases separating them. The CDR3 covers 15 residues. CDR3 residues: CASSATSAMSYEQYF. As DNA, the CDR3 is TGTGCCAGCAGTGCGACGTCAGCTATGAGCTACGAGCAGTACTTC.

With respect to this clonotype: A read error may explain this, as a much larger clone is one base away. The chain combines TRBV6-1 with TRBJ1-1; tentative D call: TRBD1 (5 bases). This CDR3 comprises 11 residues. V gave up 6 bases and J gave up 6 bases, with 8 bases separating them. Germline CDR1 reads MNHNS; CDR2 reads SASEGT. CDR3 amino acids: CASSRVPEAFF. DNA of the CDR3: TGTGCCAGCAGCAGGGTCCCTGAAGCTTTCTTT.

This clonotype was recorded at least ten times. The chain links TRBV28 to TRBJ2-5; no clear D. The CDR3 has 13 amino acids. The germline CDR1 and CDR2 sequences are MDHEN and SYDVKM. With 2 bases removed from V and 5 bases from J, the gap between germline ends came to 9 bases. CDR3 loop: CASSLRTTETQYF. CDR3 nucleotide sequence: TGTGCCAGCAGTTTACGAACAACGGAGACCCAGTACTTC.

At least ten counts were recorded for this clonotype. V usage is TRBV4-1 and J usage is TRBJ2-7, with D perhaps TRBD1 (7 bases). V gave up 1 base and J gave up 4 bases, with 14 bases separating them. The CDR3 covers 15 residues. The germline V gene has CDR1 MGHRA and CDR2 YSYEKL. CDR3 nucleotide sequence: TGCGCCAGCAGCCAAGGACAGGGACTTCCTTACGAGCAGTACTTC. As protein: CASSQGQGLPYEQYF.

This chain joins TRBV11-2 and TRBJ1-2; 7 positions match TRBD1. Looked up from germline, CDR1 is SGHAT and CDR2 is FQNNGV. CDR3 size: 14 residues. V gave up 5 bases and J gave up 8 bases; unmatched junction bases: 11. The CDR3 is CASSAQTGTGGYTF. The CDR3 bases are TGTGCCAGCAGCGCCCAGACAGGGACTGGAGGCTACACCTTC.

V usage is TRBV28 and J usage is TRBJ1-1; 7 bases are a match to TRBD1. V shed 5 bases, J shed 4 bases, and the junction held 7 bases outside the gene matches. Germline V gene lookup returns CDR1 MDHEN and CDR2 SYDVKM. This CDR3 has 14 amino acids. The CDR3 is CASSGSTGRTEAFF. Here the CDR3 DNA reads TGTGCCAGCAGTGGTTCGACAGGGCGCACTGAAGCTTTCTTT.

This clonotype was picked up many times. The rearrangement joins TRBV6-5 to TRBJ1-2, with TRBD1 identical over 7 bases. This CDR3 spans 14 amino acids. Per germline, CDR1 MNHEY and CDR2 SVGAGI. Trimming took 5 bases from V and 7 from J; bases not matched to a gene: 10. The CDR3 region has the DNA TGTGCCAGCAGTCCCCGACAGGGTTCGGGTGGCTACACCTTC. Protein: CASSPRQGSGGYTF.

The J gene is TRBJ1-6, the V gene TRBV6-5; D gene ambiguous. CDR1 is MNHEY and CDR2 is SVGAGI in the germline V gene. CDR3 length: 13 amino acids. Trimming removed 3 bases from V and 6 bases from J, with 6 bases in between. The CDR3 sequence: CASSYEGNSPLHF. DNA of the CDR3: TGTGCCAGCAGTTATGAGGGTAATTCACCCCTCCACTTT.

The chain joins TRBV12-3 or TRBV12-4 to TRBJ1-5; D ambiguous. The CDR3 runs to 12 residues. The V end lost 4 bases, the J end lost 6 bases, and 7 bases lay between the germline ends. DNA of the CDR3: TGTGCCAGCAGTTCCCTCAGTCAGCCCCAGCATTTT. Residues: CASSSLSQPQHF.

About this clonotype: Mismatch with germline at one junction end may stem from a read error. The chain has TRBV10-3 and TRBJ1-2; 9 nucleotides agree with TRBD1. CDR3 size: 15 residues. The germline V gene encodes CDR1 ENHRY and CDR2 SYGVKD. CDR3 sequence reads: CASSEPTGGLRGYTF. The CDR3 nucleotides read TGTGCCAGCAGTGAGCCGACAGGGGGGCTTAGGGGCTACACCTTC.

The chain couples TRBV24-1 to TRBJ2-2; TRBD2 is a possible D gene (6 bases). The CDR3 consists of 18 residues. The V gene's germline CDR1 is KGHDR and CDR2 SFDVKD. V lost 4 bases and J 9 bases, leaving 26 bases between the germline ends. This CDR3 is CATSDSTFLAALTWELFF. Written as DNA, the CDR3 is TGTGCCACCAGTGACTCTACATTCTTAGCGGCCCTTACCTGGGAGCTGTTTTTT.

This clonotype has a count of ten or more. The V and J genes are TRBV30 and TRBJ2-5, with no clear D. CDR3 length: 14 residues. Germline CDR1 reads GTSNPN; CDR2 reads SVGIG (reference sequence). V was pared by 4 bases and J by 3 bases, with 15 bases between. CDR3: CAWNQLDPEETQYF. The CDR3 DNA reads as TGTGCCTGGAATCAACTGGACCCTGAAGAGACCCAGTACTTC.

This clonotype was picked up many times. The chain employs TRBV12-3 or TRBV12-4 and TRBJ1-1, with TRBD1 identical over 7 bases. CDR3 length equals 13 residues. The V gene end was trimmed by 2 bases and the J gene end by 11 bases; junction bases not matched to a gene: 8. CDR3: CASSLQGGTLAFF. The CDR3 DNA reads TGTGCCAGCAGTTTACAGGGGGGGACGTTGGCTTTCTTT.

Points on this clonotype: This may be a read error: a much more frequent sequence differs by one nucleotide. V usage is TRBV13 and J usage is TRBJ2-7; D is unclear. This CDR3 comprises 16 residues. Germline V gives CDR1 PRHDT, CDR2 FYEKMQ (reference sequence). The CDR3 loop is CASSLGSGILSYEQCF. Written as DNA, the CDR3 is TGTGCCAGCAGCTTGGGGTCGGGCATCCTAAGCTACGAGCAGTGCTTC.

The chain carries TRBV7-4 and TRBJ1-5, with 7 bases that match TRBD1. With 2 bases clipped from V and 6 bases from J, the junction kept 10 bases outside the gene matches. The CDR3 totals 16 residues. Per the germline V gene, CDR1 is SGHVT and CDR2 is SQSDAQ. The CDR3 is CASSLRSGGRAQPQHF. CDR3 in DNA: TGTGCCAGCAGCTTACGGTCAGGGGGACGCGCTCAGCCCCAGCATTTT.

There are a few counts of this clonotype. CDR3 nucleotides: TGTGCCAGCAGGCCCGTCCCTCCGGGGCGGGACACCGGGGAGCTGTTTTTT. Amino acids: CASRPVPPGRDTGELFF. The V call is TRBV7-8, the J call TRBJ2-2; TRBD1 or TRBD2 may be the D gene (5 bases each). Trimming shortened V by 6 bases and J by 3 bases, and 20 bases separated the two germline ends. Looked up from germline, CDR1 is SGHVS and CDR2 is FQNEAQ. This CDR3 is 17 amino acids long.

This clonotype has ten or more counts. The chain carries TRBV9 and TRBJ2-3; TRBD2 matches at 15 bases. The J segment lost 4 bases and the V segment lost 4 bases, leaving 4 bases of the junction unmatched. Germline CDR1 reads SGDLS; CDR2 reads YYNGEE. This CDR3 has 16 residues. Written as DNA, the CDR3 is TGTGCCAGCAGCACCGGACTAGCGGGAGGGCCAGATACGCAGTATTTT. This sequence encodes CASSTGLAGGPDTQYF. Together with reference TRBV9 and TRBJ2-3, the CDR3 gives the full variable domain: DSGVTQTPKHLITATGQRVTLRCSPRSGDLSVYWYQQSLDQGLQFLIQYYNGEERAKGNILERFSAQQFPDLHSELNLSSLELGDSALYFCASSTGLAGGPDTQYFGPGTRLTVL.

This clonotype was seen ten or more times. The chain's CDR3 is CASTTGELGYGYTF. The DNA for the CDR3 is TGTGCCAGCACTACGGGGGAATTGGGCTATGGCTACACCTTC. This chain uses TRBV6-1 with TRBJ1-2, with a possible D match to TRBD1 (5 bases). Trimming removed 7 bases from V and 4 bases from J, with 16 bases in between. Germline CDR1 reads MNHNS; CDR2 reads SASEGT. The CDR3 consists of 14 residues.

This clonotype appeared many times. CDR3 bases: TGCAGCGTGGGGGGGGAGTCTGGAAACACCATATATTTT. Translated: CSVGGESGNTIYF. The chain links TRBV29-1 to TRBJ1-3, with D maybe TRBD1 (5 bases). Germline V lookup: CDR1 SQVTM, CDR2 ANQGSEA. V was cut by 6 bases and J by 1 base, with 10 bases left in between. The CDR3 contains 13 residues. Full variable domain (outside the CDR3, taken from reference TRBV29-1 and TRBJ1-3): SAVISQKPSRDICQRGTSLTIQCQVDSQVTMMFWYRQQPGQSLTLIATANQGSEATYESGFVIDKFPISRPNLTFSTLTVSNMSPEDSSIYLCSVGGESGNTIYFGEGSWLTVV.

This clonotype has a count of ten or more. V usage is TRBV15 and J usage is TRBJ2-7, with a weak D call TRBD2 (6 bases). V gave up 0 bases and J gave up 3 bases, with 15 bases separating them. The CDR3 spans 16 residues. CDR1 LNHNV and CDR2 YYDKDF come from the germline V gene (reference sequence). The chain's CDR3 is CATSRDGAGRRYEQYF. DNA for the CDR3: TGTGCCACCAGCAGAGATGGTGCGGGGAGACGCTACGAGCAGTACTTC.

This clonotype occurred many times. The V call is TRBV20-1, the J call TRBJ2-5, with D uncertain. The CDR3 sequence is 14 residues long. Germline-derived CDR1 and CDR2 are DFQATT and SNEGSKA (reference sequence). Trimming pared 4 bases from V and 2 bases from J, leaving 14 bases between. The DNA of the CDR3 is TGCAGTGCTACCCGGACGGCGATACAAGAGACCCAGTACTTC. Its translation is CSATRTAIQETQYF.

This clonotype was picked up many times. The chain links TRBV3-1 to TRBJ2-7, with D perhaps being TRBD1 or TRBD2 (5 bases each). The CDR3 is 15 residues long. The V and J ends lost 4 bases and 2 bases respectively, with 15 bases between them. The germline gives CDR1 LGHDT, CDR2 YNNKEL (reference sequence). CDR3 region: CASSPKGPFPYEQYF. The CDR3 coding sequence is TGTGCCAGCAGCCCGAAGGGACCATTCCCCTACGAGCAGTACTTC.

This clonotype was picked up many times. The CDR3 spells CASGYRDSSYEQYF. Here the CDR3 DNA reads TGTGCCAGCGGCTACCGGGACAGCTCCTACGAGCAGTACTTC. This chain links TRBV12-3 or TRBV12-4 with TRBJ2-7, with 7 bases matching TRBD1. V lost 8 bases and J lost 0; bases outside the gene matches: 7. The CDR3 contains 14 residues.

This clonotype was found many times. The rearrangement joins TRBV24-1 to TRBJ1-5, with D uncertain. V gave up 5 bases and J gave up 4 bases, with 5 bases separating them. The CDR3 spans 12 residues. Germline V gene data show CDR1 as KGHDR and CDR2 as SFDVKD. CDR3 nucleotide sequence: TGTGCCACCAGTGGTCCAAATCAGCCCCAGCATTTT. Translating it yields CATSGPNQPQHF.